The text below deals with one T cell receptor (beta chain). The iRepertoire nested amplicon-rescue multiplex PCR amplified TCR alpha and beta CDR3s from RNA. TCRdb reprocessed the multiplex PCR reads via MiXCR and lists one record per CDR3 protein. The sample consists of approximately 15,000 distinct CDR3 sequences, about 62% of them appearing once. Trimming stripped 7 bases from V and 6 bases from J, with 21 bases between. The germline CDR1 and CDR2 sequences are MNHNS and SASEGT. The CDR3 covers 15 residues. These data originate in a study of glioma-infiltrating T cells. This sequence joins TRBV6-1 and TRBJ1-2; tentatively, D is TRBD1 (6 bases). Sequences were obtained from glioma tissue, nonneoplastic brain tissue, or PBMCs (not recorded which). The receptor's source is a human donor with low-grade glioma or glioblastoma, undergoing nonglioma brain surgery, or in good health (not recorded which). The CDR3 DNA reads as TGTGCCAGCATGGGCCGAACAGGGCATCTAAATGGCTACACCTTC. This translates into CASMGRTGHLNGYTF.